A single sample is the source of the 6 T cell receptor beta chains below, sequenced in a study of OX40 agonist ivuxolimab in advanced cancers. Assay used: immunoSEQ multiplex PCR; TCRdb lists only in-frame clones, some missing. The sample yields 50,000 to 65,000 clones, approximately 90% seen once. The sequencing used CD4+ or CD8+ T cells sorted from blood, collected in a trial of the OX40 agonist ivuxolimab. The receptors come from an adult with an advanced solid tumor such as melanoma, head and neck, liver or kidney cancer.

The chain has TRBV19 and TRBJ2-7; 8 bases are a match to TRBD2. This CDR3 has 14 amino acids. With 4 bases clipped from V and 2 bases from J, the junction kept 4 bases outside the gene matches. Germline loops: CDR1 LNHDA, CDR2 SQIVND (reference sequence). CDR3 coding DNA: TGTGCCAGTAGTACCCTAGCGGGCCCCTACGAGCAGTACTTC. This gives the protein CASSTLAGPYEQYF.

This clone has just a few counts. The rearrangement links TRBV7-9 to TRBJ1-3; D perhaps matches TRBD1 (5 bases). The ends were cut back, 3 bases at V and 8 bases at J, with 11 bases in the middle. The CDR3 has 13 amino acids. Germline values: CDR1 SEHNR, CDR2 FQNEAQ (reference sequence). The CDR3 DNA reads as TGTGCCAGCAGCTTTGTGATGGGGCACACCATATATTTT. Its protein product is CASSFVMGHTIYF.

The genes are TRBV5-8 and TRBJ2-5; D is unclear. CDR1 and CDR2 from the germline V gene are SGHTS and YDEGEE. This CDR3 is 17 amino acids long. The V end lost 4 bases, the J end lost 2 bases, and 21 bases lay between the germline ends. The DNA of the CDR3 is TGTGCCAGCAGCCTCTTCCTGGCCACCGCGTTTCAAGAGACCCAGTACTTC. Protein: CASSLFLATAFQETQYF.

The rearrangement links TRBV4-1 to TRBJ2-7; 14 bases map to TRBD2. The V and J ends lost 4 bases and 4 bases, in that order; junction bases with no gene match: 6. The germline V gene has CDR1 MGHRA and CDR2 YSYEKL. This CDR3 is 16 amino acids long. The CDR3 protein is CASSRGTSGSSYEQYF. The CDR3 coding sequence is TGCGCCAGCAGCCGTGGGACTAGCGGGAGTAGTTACGAGCAGTACTTC.

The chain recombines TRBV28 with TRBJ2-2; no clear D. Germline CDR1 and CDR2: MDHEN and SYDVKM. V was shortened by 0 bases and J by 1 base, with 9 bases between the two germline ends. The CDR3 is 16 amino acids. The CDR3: CASSLWEQKNTGELFF. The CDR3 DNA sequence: TGTGCCAGCAGTTTATGGGAACAGAAGAACACCGGGGAGCTGTTTTTT. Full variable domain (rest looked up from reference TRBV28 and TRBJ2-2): DVKVTQSSRYLVKRTGEKVFLECVQDMDHENMFWYRQDPGLGLRLIYFSYDVKMKEKGDIPEGYSVSREKKERFSLILESASTNQTSMYLCASSLWEQKNTGELFFGEGSRLTVL.

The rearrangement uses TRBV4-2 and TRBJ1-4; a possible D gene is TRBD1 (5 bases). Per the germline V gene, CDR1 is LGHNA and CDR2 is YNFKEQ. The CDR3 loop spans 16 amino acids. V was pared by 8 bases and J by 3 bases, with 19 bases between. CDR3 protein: CASGSERGIPNEKLFF. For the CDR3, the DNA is TGTGCCAGCGGCTCCGAAAGGGGCATCCCTAATGAAAAACTGTTTTTT.